The 24 T cell receptor beta chains given below trace back to one sample, sequenced in a study of blood T cell repertoires in COVID-19 (dated by TCRdb to about 2020). The library was built by means of the immunoSEQ multiplex PCR assay. The source is immuneACCESS, and TCRdb retained only in-frame sequences with V and J called. Part of the clones is not carried over; for the studies checked, unresolved V genes explain less than half of this, and the remainder is unexplained. The sample data list just under 150,000 clones, and about four fifths of these were observed just once. In total, the top ten clones hold approximately 5% of the sample. Sequenced: peripheral blood. These receptor sequences come from a human donor in a cohort sampled during active COVID-19.

This clone was seen a few times. The chain combines TRBV6-5 with TRBJ1-6; 7 positions match TRBD1. This CDR3 spans 15 amino acids. Germline lookup yields CDR1 MNHEY and CDR2 SVGAGI. V was clipped by 2 bases and J by 11 bases; unmatched bases: 9. The CDR3 coding sequence is TGTGCCAGCAGTTACGACAGGGATTCGACGCCACCCCTCCACTTT. Translating it yields CASSYDRDSTPPLHF.

V usage is TRBV6-6 and J usage is TRBJ1-2; weak D call: TRBD1 (5 bases). Germline CDR1 MNHNY, CDR2 SVGAGI (reference sequence). Trimming stripped 6 bases from V and 1 base from J, with 15 bases between. The CDR3 covers 15 residues. The CDR3 DNA follows: TGTGCCAGCAGGGACACATTGGGTGATAACTATGGCTACACCTTC. Translation gives CASRDTLGDNYGYTF.

The V call is TRBV6-5, the J call TRBJ2-2; perhaps TRBD2 as D (5 bases). Trimming removed 2 bases from V and 6 bases from J, with 16 bases in between. The CDR3 has 16 residues. The V gene's germline CDR1 is MNHEY and CDR2 SVGAGI. This CDR3 reads CASSYLVGDIAGELFF. CDR3 bases: TGTGCCAGCAGTTACCTGGTGGGAGATATAGCCGGGGAGCTGTTTTTT.

V usage is TRBV6-5 and J usage is TRBJ2-7; D unresolved. Per the germline V gene, CDR1 is MNHEY and CDR2 is SVGAGI. V was cut by 4 bases and J by 13 bases, with 17 bases left in between. This CDR3 region has 12 residues. CDR3 residues: CASSLPTGQDYF. In nucleotides, the CDR3 is TGTGCCAGCAGTTTACCGACCGGCCAGGATTACTTC.

The rearrangement uses TRBV2 and TRBJ2-3; D uncertain. V lost 8 bases, J lost 0 bases, and 6 bases lay in between. CDR3 length: 12 amino acids. Germline V gene sequence: CDR1 SNHLY, CDR2 FYNNEI. The CDR3 DNA follows: TGTGCCAGCTGGGCGAGCACAGATACGCAGTATTTT. Its translation is CASWASTDTQYF.

This clone was seen more than once but under ten times. The rearrangement joins TRBV9 to TRBJ1-6, with D possibly TRBD1 on 5 matching bases. The V gene's germline CDR1 is SGDLS and CDR2 YYNGEE. The CDR3 runs 14 residues. Trimming removed 5 bases from V and 7 bases from J, with 13 bases in between. CDR3 nucleotides: TGTGCCAGCAGGTCCAGCCAGGGAAATTCACCCCTCCACTTT. This encodes CASRSSQGNSPLHF.

This clone occurred a few times. The chain joins TRBV19 to TRBJ1-5; 10 bases map to TRBD1. CDR3 size: 19 residues. CDR1 LNHDA and CDR2 SQIVND come from the germline V gene (reference sequence). J was trimmed by 1 base and V by 3 bases; bases with no gene match: 12. Here the CDR3 DNA reads TGTGCCAGTAGTATTAAAGCCGGGACAGGGGAAAGAAGCAATCAGCCCCAGCATTTT. Translation gives CASSIKAGTGERSNQPQHF.

The V and J genes are TRBV5-6 and TRBJ2-5; possibly TRBD2 for D (5 bases). Germline V gene sequence: CDR1 SGHDT, CDR2 YYEEEE. The CDR3 has 14 residues. V dropped 6 bases and J dropped 5 bases, with 17 bases sitting between them. The CDR3 sequence: CASTNSASRETQYF. The CDR3 DNA reads as TGTGCCAGCACCAATTCCGCTAGCAGGGAGACCCAGTACTTC. The full variable domain, completed using reference TRBV5-6 and TRBJ2-5, is DAGVTQSPTHLIKTRGQQVTLRCSPKSGHDTVSWYQQALGQGPQFIFQYYEEEERQRGNFPDRFSGHQFPNYSSELNVNALLLGDSALYLCASTNSASRETQYFGPGTRLLVL.

The chain joins TRBV7-2 to TRBJ2-3; 10 bases line up with TRBD2. CDR1 is SGHTA and CDR2 is FQGNSA in the germline V gene. Unmatched junction bases numbered 6, after V lost 5 bases and J lost 4 bases. The CDR3 totals 15 residues. The CDR3 loop reads CASSTGAGGADTQYF. CDR3 nucleotide sequence: TGTGCCAGCAGCACAGGAGCGGGAGGGGCAGATACGCAGTATTTT.

The chain carries TRBV11-2 and TRBJ2-3; 14 bases align to TRBD2. The V gene end was trimmed by 6 bases and the J gene end by 10 bases; junction bases not matched to a gene: 9. Per germline, CDR1 SGHAT and CDR2 FQNNGV. This CDR3 has 15 residues. CDR3 in amino acids: CASSFGLAGGGAQYF. CDR3 sequence (DNA): TGTGCCAGCAGTTTTGGACTAGCGGGAGGCGGGGCGCAGTATTTT. Full variable domain (missing parts from reference TRBV11-2 and TRBJ2-3): EAGVAQSPRYKIIEKRQSVAFWCNPISGHATLYWYQQILGQGPKLLIQFQNNGVVDDSQLPKDRFSAERLKGVDSTLKIQPAKLEDSAVYLCASSFGLAGGGAQYFGPGTRLTVL.

The genes are TRBV7-2 and TRBJ2-2; TRBD2 matches 15 bases. Germline V gives CDR1 SGHTA, CDR2 FQGNSA. The CDR3 has 17 residues. Germline trimming cut 5 bases from V and 6 bases from J; bases unmatched to any gene: 7. CDR3 bases: TGTGCCAGCAGCCCCGCCGGGACTAGCGGGGGGCCCGGGGAGCTGTTTTTT. Translated: CASSPAGTSGGPGELFF.

This clone was picked up a small number of times. The V gene is TRBV19, the J gene TRBJ1-5; the match to TRBD1 covers 7 bases. Germline V gene data show CDR1 as LNHDA and CDR2 as SQIVND (reference sequence). The CDR3 length is 16 residues. With 2 bases clipped from V and 0 bases from J, the junction kept 4 bases outside the gene matches. The CDR3 here is CASSIRQGYSNQPQHF. In DNA form, the CDR3 reads TGTGCCAGTAGTATAAGACAGGGCTATAGCAATCAGCCCCAGCATTTT.

The chain couples TRBV4-1 to TRBJ2-7; tentative D call: TRBD2 (5 bases). This CDR3 spans 15 amino acids. Germline V gives CDR1 MGHRA, CDR2 YSYEKL. V lost 4 bases, J lost 2 bases, and 15 bases lay in between. DNA for the CDR3: TGCGCCAGCAGCCGCCAGGAGGTCCACCCCTACGAGCAGTACTTC. Amino acid sequence: CASSRQEVHPYEQYF.

V gene TRBV4-1 combines with J gene TRBJ2-7, with 10 bases identical to TRBD1. The CDR3 is 16 residues long. V gave up 0 bases and J gave up 6 bases; unmatched junction bases: 8. CDR1 is MGHRA and CDR2 is YSYEKL in the germline V gene. In DNA, the CDR3 is TGCGCCAGCAGCCAAGAAGGCCCGGGGACAGGGGCCGAGCAGTACTTC. Translated, it gives CASSQEGPGTGAEQYF.

V and J are TRBV4-1 and TRBJ2-3; 11 bases are a match to TRBD1. The V segment lost 4 bases and the J segment 6 bases; nucleotides outside the gene matches: 6. Germline V CDR1 and CDR2: MGHRA, YSYEKL. The CDR3 extends over 15 amino acids. The CDR3 bases are TGCGCCAGCAGCCCACCGGGGACAGGGGGGGATACGCAGTATTTT. Translating it yields CASSPPGTGGDTQYF.

Comment on this clone: Other DNA sequences within the sample encode an identical CDR3. This chain joins TRBV5-1 and TRBJ2-1, with 13 nucleotides matching TRBD2. The CDR3 has 15 amino acids. CDR1 is SGHRS and CDR2 is YFSETQ in the germline V gene. J was trimmed by 7 bases and V by 2 bases; bases with no gene match: 3. Written as DNA, the CDR3 is TGCGCCAGCAGCTTAGGACTAGCGGGGGTTAATGAGCAGTTCTTC. Translation gives CASSLGLAGVNEQFF.

CDR3 protein: CASSFTGGYEQYF. The CDR3 DNA reads as TGTGCCAGCAGCTTCACAGGGGGCTACGAGCAGTACTTC. The chain has TRBV7-8 and TRBJ2-7; 8 bases match TRBD1. After removal of 3 bases from V and 3 bases from J, the junction contained 1 base not matched to a gene. Germline V gene data show CDR1 as SGHVS and CDR2 as FQNEAQ. CDR3 length: 13 residues.

The chain employs TRBV3-1 (or the pseudogene TRBV3-2) and TRBJ2-6; no clear D. In germline, CDR1 is LGHDT, CDR2 YNNKEL (reference sequence). V was pared by 2 bases and J by 3 bases, with 2 bases between. This CDR3 is 13 amino acids long. This CDR3 is CASSQRGANVLTF. CDR3 DNA sequence: TGTGCCAGCAGCCAACGTGGGGCCAACGTCCTGACTTTC.

V gene TRBV11-2 combines with J gene TRBJ1-6, with 8 bases fitting TRBD1. This CDR3 contains 18 residues. V dropped 2 bases and J dropped 5; count of bases not matched to a gene: 11. Per the germline V gene, CDR1 is SGHAT and CDR2 is FQNNGV. The CDR3 is CASSLLPQRTGNNSPLHF. The CDR3 DNA reads TGTGCCAGCAGCTTATTACCGCAGAGGACAGGGAATAATTCACCCCTCCACTTT. The full variable domain, in which reference TRBV11-2 and TRBJ1-6 provide the parts outside the CDR3, is EAGVAQSPRYKIIEKRQSVAFWCNPISGHATLYWYQQILGQGPKLLIQFQNNGVVDDSQLPKDRFSAERLKGVDSTLKIQPAKLEDSAVYLCASSLLPQRTGNNSPLHFGNGTRLTVT.

The rearrangement uses TRBV2 and TRBJ1-5, with D possibly being TRBD1 (5 bases). V lost 6 bases and J 3 bases, leaving 9 bases between the germline ends. The CDR3 covers 13 residues. Germline CDR1 reads SNHLY; CDR2 reads FYNNEI. CDR3 loop: CASRQGLNQPQHF. For the CDR3, the DNA is TGTGCCAGCAGGCAGGGACTCAATCAGCCCCAGCATTTT.

The V and J genes are TRBV6-6 and TRBJ1-2; 12 bases agree with TRBD1. This CDR3 has 14 amino acids. V shed 4 bases, J shed 6 bases, and the junction held 3 bases outside the gene matches. Germline lookup yields CDR1 MNHNY and CDR2 SVGAGI (reference sequence). The CDR3 region is CASSWGQGADGYTF. The CDR3 DNA sequence: TGTGCCAGCAGTTGGGGACAGGGGGCGGATGGCTACACCTTC.

The J gene is TRBJ2-3, the V gene TRBV4-1; D is possibly TRBD2 (6 bases). The CDR3 loop spans 15 amino acids. Trimming cost V 1 base and J 3 bases, with 11 bases left between them. Germline V gives CDR1 MGHRA, CDR2 YSYEKL. The CDR3 bases are TGCGCCAGCAGCCAAGGGAGGGGCGGAACAGATACGCAGTATTTT. As protein: CASSQGRGGTDTQYF.

Comments on this clone: Relative to the germline gene, one junction end is altered; a read error may explain this. This chain joins TRBV24-1 and TRBJ2-5; 9 bases line up with TRBD2. The length of the CDR3 is 15 residues. Germline-derived CDR1 and CDR2 are KGHDR and SFDVKD. The CDR3, as DNA: TGCGCCCCCAGCGACGGGGGCGGGGGGGGAGAGACCCAGTACTTC. Translating gives CAPSDGGGGGETQYF.

CDR3: CASSWTSGGGRETQYF. The CDR3 nucleotides read TGCGCCAGCAGCTGGACTAGCGGGGGGGGCCGGGAGACCCAGTACTTC. The chain links TRBV5-1 to TRBJ2-5; 15 bases align to TRBD2. The CDR3 spans 16 residues. Germline loops: CDR1 SGHRS, CDR2 YFSETQ. The junction had 5 bases not matched to a gene; V was cut back by 3 bases and J by 5 bases.